Listed below are T cell receptor beta chains from one sample, sequenced in a study of shared clonotypes between healthy human individuals. The method was immunoSEQ multiplex PCR; TCRdb's version includes in-frame clones alone and lacks a portion of them. The data contain 600,000 or so clones, 95% to 98% of them seen just once; the ten biggest clones take up around 0.3%. Sequencing input: naive CD8+ T cells sorted from blood. Receptor source: a man younger than 40 in good health. The CDR3 runs from the conserved cysteine through the conserved F or W. A D gene is named only where the DNA matches it firmly. The size entry is marked missing in some rows and otherwise reads once, few, many or a size class.

cdr3_aa | cdr3_nt | d_call | v_call | clone_size | j_call
CSVGAQGAYEQYF | TGCAGCGTTGGTGCACAGGGGGCCTACGAGCAGTACTTC | TRBD1 | TRBV29-1 | . | TRBJ2-7
CASSLAIGLNYGYTF | TGCGCCAGCAGCTTGGCCATTGGCTTGAACTATGGCTACACCTTC | . | TRBV5-1 | . | TRBJ1-2
CASSMGPAGGFGTEAFF | TGTGCCAGTAGTATGGGACCGGCCGGGGGCTTTGGCACTGAAGCTTTCTTT | . | TRBV19 | . | TRBJ1-1
CANYGDEQYF | TGTGCCAATTACGGGGACGAGCAGTACTTC | . | TRBV27 | . | TRBJ2-7
CASSIRTSDSEQYF | TGTGCCAGCAGTATCAGGACTAGCGATAGCGAGCAGTACTTC | TRBD2 | TRBV28 | . | TRBJ2-7
CASSPPWDRHEQFF | TGTGCCAGCAGCCCGCCATGGGATCGACATGAGCAGTTCTTC | . | TRBV5-4 | . | TRBJ2-1
CATRPKEAYEQYF | TGTGCCACGAGACCCAAAGAAGCATACGAGCAGTACTTC | . | TRBV11-2 | . | TRBJ2-7
CASRPSYEQYF | TGTGCAAGTCGCCCCTCCTACGAGCAGTACTTC | . | TRBV12-2 | . | TRBJ2-7
CASSLGADTQYF | TGTGCCAGCAGCTTGGGGGCAGATACGCAGTATTTT | . | TRBV5-5 | . | TRBJ2-3
CASMTLGETQYF | TGCGCCAGCATGACCCTGGGGGAGACCCAGTACTTC | . | TRBV5-1 | . | TRBJ2-5
CASSARDAGGLYF | TGTGCCAGCAGCGCGAGAGACGCAGGGGGCTTGTACTTC | TRBD1 | TRBV9 | . | TRBJ2-7
CASKPAYYEQYF | TGTGCCAGCAAACCGGCCTACTACGAGCAGTACTTC | . | TRBV2 | . | TRBJ2-7
CASSPGVAGSYNEQFF | TGTGCCAGCAGTCCGGGAGTAGCGGGCTCCTACAATGAGCAGTTCTTC | TRBD2 | TRBV27 | . | TRBJ2-1
CASSLGLNSGNTIYF | TGTGCCAGCAGCTTGGGACTGAACTCTGGAAACACCATATATTTT | . | TRBV5-6 | . | TRBJ1-3
CASSLDRVQAGDNEQFF | TGTGCCAGCAGCTTAGACAGGGTACAGGCGGGAGACAATGAGCAGTTCTTC | . | TRBV7-9 | . | TRBJ2-1
CASSLSGASEQYF | TGTGCCAGCAGCTTATCAGGGGCCTCCGAGCAGTACTTC | . | TRBV7-6 | . | TRBJ2-7
CASGKGGDTQYF | TGTGCCAGCGGAAAAGGGGGAGATACGCAGTATTTT | . | TRBV28 | . | TRBJ2-3
CASSSGLNNEQFF | TGCGCCAGCAGCTCCGGACTGAACAATGAGCAGTTCTTC | . | TRBV5-1 | . | TRBJ2-1
CASSQTDHPLNEKLFF | TGTGCCAGCAGCCAAACTGACCACCCTCTTAATGAAAAACTGTTTTTT | . | TRBV7-9 | . | TRBJ1-4
CATSRAELREKLFF | TGTGCCACCAGCAGAGCTGAATTACGTGAAAAACTGTTTTTT | . | TRBV15 | . | TRBJ1-4
CASSGGLAGGADTQYF | TGTGCCAGCAGCGGCGGGCTAGCGGGAGGGGCAGATACGCAGTATTTT | TRBD2 | TRBV7-8 | once | TRBJ2-3
CASSSLAGAVNEQFF | TGTGCCAGCAGCTCACTAGCGGGAGCTGTCAATGAGCAGTTCTTC | TRBD2 | TRBV11-2 | . | TRBJ2-1
CASSVGTSGGYEQYF | TGTGCCAGCAGCGTCGGGACTAGCGGAGGCTACGAGCAGTACTTC | TRBD2 | TRBV13 | . | TRBJ2-7
CAWNGQDNQPQHF | TGTGCCTGGAACGGGCAAGATAATCAGCCCCAGCATTTT | . | TRBV30 | . | TRBJ1-5
CASQLRGALTDTQYF | TGTGCCAGTCAATTGAGGGGGGCCCTGACAGATACGCAGTATTTT | . | TRBV7-9 | . | TRBJ2-3
CASSLWGTSGSEWDTDTQYF | TGTGCCAGCAGTTTATGGGGGACTAGCGGGAGTGAGTGGGACACAGATACGCAGTATTTT | TRBD2 | TRBV28 | . | TRBJ2-3
CATRGAGELFF | TGTGCTACCAGGGGGGCCGGGGAGCTGTTTTTT | . | TRBV11-2 | . | TRBJ2-2
CASSPEGSRLYNEQFF | TGTGCCAGCAGCCCCGAGGGGAGTAGGTTATACAATGAGCAGTTCTTC | . | TRBV4-2 | once | TRBJ2-1
CASSLDPGGNTEAFF | TGCGCCAGCAGCTTGGATCCAGGGGGTAACACTGAAGCTTTCTTT | TRBD1 | TRBV5-1 | . | TRBJ1-1
CASSLLAGAYEQYF | TGTGCCAGCAGCCTCCTAGCGGGAGCGTACGAGCAGTACTTC | TRBD2 | TRBV13 | once | TRBJ2-7
CASSYSMEGLYNEQFF | TGTGCCAGCAGTTACTCGATGGAGGGCCTCTACAATGAGCAGTTCTTC | . | TRBV6-6 | . | TRBJ2-1
CATSQGRGYEQYF | TGTGCCACCTCACAGGGGCGTGGGTACGAGCAGTACTTC | TRBD1 | TRBV28 | . | TRBJ2-7
CSVVYPAAYEQYF | TGCAGCGTTGTGTATCCAGCGGCATACGAGCAGTACTTC | . | TRBV29-1 | . | TRBJ2-7
CASSLDQWEITDKNIQYF | TGTGCCAGCAGCTTAGATCAATGGGAGATCACTGACAAAAACATTCAGTACTTC | . | TRBV11-2 | . | TRBJ2-4
CASSNGAASSYEQYF | TGTGCCAGTAGTAATGGGGCAGCAAGCTCCTACGAGCAGTACTTC | . | TRBV19 | . | TRBJ2-7
CAIWAGTVYGELFF | TGTGCCATCTGGGCGGGGACCGTATACGGGGAGCTGTTTTTT | . | TRBV28 | . | TRBJ2-2
CAWGRQGAAEQYF | TGTGCCTGGGGACGACAGGGGGCGGCCGAGCAGTACTTC | TRBD1 | TRBV30 | . | TRBJ2-7
CAISAPQGRNTEAFF | TGTGCCATCAGTGCACCCCAGGGGCGAAACACTGAAGCTTTCTTT | . | TRBV10-3 | . | TRBJ1-1
CASSYRGFSYNEQFF | TGTGCCAGTAGTTACAGGGGCTTTTCCTACAATGAGCAGTTCTTC | TRBD1 | TRBV9 | . | TRBJ2-1
CATSRETANTEAFF | TGTGCCACCAGCAGAGAGACAGCGAACACTGAAGCTTTCTTT | . | TRBV15 | . | TRBJ1-1
CASSLLLNEQFF | TGTGCCAGCAGCTTACTTCTAAATGAGCAGTTCTTC | . | TRBV11-2 | . | TRBJ2-1
CASRASSYEQYF | TGTGCCAGCAGGGCGAGCTCCTACGAGCAGTACTTC | . | TRBV6-5 | . | TRBJ2-7
CASSSGTLYEQYF | TGCGCCAGCAGTAGCGGGACGCTCTACGAGCAGTACTTC | TRBD2 | TRBV10-2 | . | TRBJ2-7
CASSLNAGSTINEQFF | TGTGCCAGCAGCTTAAACGCGGGCTCTACTATCAATGAGCAGTTCTTC | . | TRBV7-2 | . | TRBJ2-1
CASSTGLAEIYEQYF | TGTGCCAGCAGTACAGGACTAGCGGAGATCTACGAGCAGTACTTC | TRBD2 | TRBV27 | . | TRBJ2-7
CASGSLGTQYF | TGTGCCAGCGGATCCCTGGGTACGCAGTATTTT | . | TRBV27 | . | TRBJ2-3
CASSSFDNRNNEQFF | TGTGCCAGCAGTTCCTTTGACAATCGAAACAATGAGCAGTTCTTC | . | TRBV27 | once | TRBJ2-1
CASSRLAGRTYNEQFF | TGTGCCAGCAGCAGGCTAGCGGGACGAACCTACAATGAGCAGTTCTTC | TRBD2 | TRBV11-2 | . | TRBJ2-1
CASSQERSGVPYGYTF | TGTGCCAGCAGCCAAGAGAGGTCGGGGGTACCCTATGGCTACACCTTC | . | TRBV14 | . | TRBJ1-2
CASSDRDRSYEQYF | TGTGCCAGCAGCGACCGGGACAGGTCCTACGAGCAGTACTTC | TRBD1 | TRBV13 | . | TRBJ2-7
CASSLGLAYEQYF | TGTGCCAGCAGTTTGGGTCTAGCGTACGAGCAGTACTTC | . | TRBV28 | . | TRBJ2-7
CASSYGSNTEAFF | TGTGCCAGCAGCTACGGGTCGAACACTGAAGCTTTCTTT | . | TRBV6-5 | . | TRBJ1-1
CASSQTATDSNQPQHF | TGCGCCAGCAGCCAAACCGCGACAGATAGCAATCAGCCCCAGCATTTT | . | TRBV4-3 | . | TRBJ1-5